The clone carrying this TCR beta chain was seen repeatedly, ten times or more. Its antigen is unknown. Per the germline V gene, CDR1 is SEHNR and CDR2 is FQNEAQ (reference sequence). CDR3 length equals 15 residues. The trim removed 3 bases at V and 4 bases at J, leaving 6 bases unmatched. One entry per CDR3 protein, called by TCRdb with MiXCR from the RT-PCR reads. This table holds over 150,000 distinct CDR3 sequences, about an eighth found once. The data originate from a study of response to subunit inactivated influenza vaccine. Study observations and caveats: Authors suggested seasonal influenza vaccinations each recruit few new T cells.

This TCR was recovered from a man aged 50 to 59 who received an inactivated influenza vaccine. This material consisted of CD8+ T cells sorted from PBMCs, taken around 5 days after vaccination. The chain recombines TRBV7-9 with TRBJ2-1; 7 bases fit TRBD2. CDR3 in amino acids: CASSFVASGYNEQFF. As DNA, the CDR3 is TGTGCCAGCAGCTTTGTGGCTAGCGGATACAATGAGCAGTTCTTC.